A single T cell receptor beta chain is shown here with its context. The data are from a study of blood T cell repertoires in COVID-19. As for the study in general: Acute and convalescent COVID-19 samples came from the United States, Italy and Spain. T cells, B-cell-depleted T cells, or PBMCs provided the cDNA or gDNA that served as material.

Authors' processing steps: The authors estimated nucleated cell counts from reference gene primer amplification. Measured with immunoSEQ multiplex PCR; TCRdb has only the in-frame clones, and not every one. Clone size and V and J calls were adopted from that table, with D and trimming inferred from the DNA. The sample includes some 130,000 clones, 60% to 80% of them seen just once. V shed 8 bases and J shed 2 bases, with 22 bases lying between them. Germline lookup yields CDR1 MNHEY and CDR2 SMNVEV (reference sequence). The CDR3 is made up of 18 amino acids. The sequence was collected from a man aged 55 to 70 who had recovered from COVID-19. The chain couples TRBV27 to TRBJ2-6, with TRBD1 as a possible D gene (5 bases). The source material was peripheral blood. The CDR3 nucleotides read TGTGCCAGCGGAGATTTGAGACAGAGCAGACCTGGGGCCAACGTCCTGACTTTC. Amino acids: CASGDLRQSRPGANVLTF.